This TCR beta chain originates from a study of blood T cell repertoires in COVID-19. The wider study: Sites in the United States, Italy and Spain provided acute and convalescent COVID-19 samples. Nucleic acid was either cDNA or gDNA, and it came from T cells, B-cell-depleted T cells, or PBMCs.

Libraries were prepared by immunoSEQ multiplex PCR; TCRdb keeps only in-frame clonotypes and omits some of them. The sample includes around 98,000 clones, 82% of them seen just once. The receptor comes from a man between 65 and 85 years old with active or convalescent COVID-19. The sequencing sample was made of peripheral blood.

The CDR3 DNA reads TGTGCCAGCAGCTCCCGGACAGGGCAAATCAGCTCTGGAAACACCATATATTTT. Translation: CASSSRTGQISSGNTIYF. This chain links TRBV11-2 with TRBJ1-3; 8 bases are a match to TRBD1. V shed 4 bases and J 0 bases; nucleotides not matched to a gene: 11. The CDR3 extends over 18 amino acids. The germline CDR1 and CDR2 sequences are SGHAT and FQNNGV.